The next 13 T cell receptor beta chains were all read from a single sample in a study of OX40 agonist ivuxolimab in advanced cancers. This table comes from immunoSEQ multiplex PCR, and its TCRdb copy is limited to in-frame clones, with some not included. The sample includes about 77,000 clones, 81% of them seen just once. Specimen: CD4+ or CD8+ T cells sorted from blood, collected in a trial of the OX40 agonist ivuxolimab. The source of these receptors is an adult with an advanced solid tumor such as melanoma, head and neck, liver or kidney cancer.

CDR3 sequence reads: CASSYSHPGSNQPQHF. The CDR3 DNA reads TGTGCCAGCAGTTACTCGCACCCTGGGAGCAATCAGCCCCAGCATTTT. The V call is TRBV6-5, the J call TRBJ1-5; D is ambiguous. Germline V lookup: CDR1 MNHEY, CDR2 SVGAGI. The V end was cut by 0 bases, the J end by 1 base, with 10 bases between. The CDR3 has 16 residues.

This clone was counted a few times. CDR3 nucleotide sequence: TGTGCCAGCGGCGAAAGAGGAATCCGGCCCCAGCATTTT. Protein sequence: CASGERGIRPQHF. The chain recombines TRBV27 with TRBJ1-5; D is unresolved. V shed 8 bases and J shed 9 bases, with 17 bases lying between them. Germline lookup yields CDR1 MNHEY and CDR2 SMNVEV (reference sequence). The CDR3 totals 13 residues.

The chain recombines TRBV6-1 with TRBJ2-3, with a possible D match to TRBD1 (6 bases). The germline V gene has CDR1 MNHNS and CDR2 SASEGT. CDR3 length equals 15 residues. The germline V and J ends were trimmed by 3 bases and 0 bases, with 10 bases remaining between them. DNA of the CDR3: TGTGCCAGCAGTGAGCCAGGGGACAGCACAGATACGCAGTATTTT. Translating it yields CASSEPGDSTDTQYF.

This clone has only a few counts. The CDR3 coding sequence is TGTGCCAGCAGTGAATTTACAGAGGGAGATGGCTACACCTTC. This gives the protein CASSEFTEGDGYTF. The chain is built from TRBV25-1 and TRBJ1-2, with D uncertain. This CDR3 spans 14 amino acids. Germline V gene sequence: CDR1 MGHDK, CDR2 SYGVNS. Trimming left V 1 base short and J 6 bases short, with 12 bases between.

The gene calls are TRBV18 and TRBJ2-2; D gene unclear. The CDR3 runs to 13 residues. With 5 bases removed from V and 0 bases from J, the gap between germline ends came to 4 bases. Germline V gene sequence: CDR1 KGHSH, CDR2 LQKENI. CDR3: CASSGPNTGELFF. The DNA for the CDR3 is TGTGCCAGCTCAGGACCGAACACCGGGGAGCTGTTTTTT.

V gene TRBV7-3 combines with J gene TRBJ2-3; TRBD2 matches at 8 bases. The J segment lost 3 bases and the V segment lost 2 bases, leaving 10 bases of the junction unmatched. The CDR3 loop spans 17 amino acids. The germline gives CDR1 SGHTA, CDR2 FQGTGA. CDR3 sequence reads: CASSLPSGGARTDTQYF. The DNA for the CDR3 is TGTGCCAGCAGCTTACCGTCGGGAGGGGCTCGAACAGATACGCAGTATTTT.

This clone was recorded a few times. The J gene is TRBJ1-1, the V gene TRBV5-4; TRBD1 is a possible D gene (6 bases). V lost 2 bases, J lost 4 bases, and 12 bases lay in between. Germline V gives CDR1 SGHNT, CDR2 YYREEE (reference sequence). The CDR3 sequence is 14 residues long. The CDR3 spells CASSFRQEGTEAFF. The CDR3 nucleotides are TGTGCCAGCAGCTTTCGACAGGAGGGCACTGAAGCTTTCTTT.

The V call is TRBV7-9, the J call TRBJ1-4; D gene uncertain. CDR1 SEHNR and CDR2 FQNEAQ come from the germline V gene (reference sequence). The CDR3 contains 15 residues. The germline V and J ends were trimmed by 6 bases and 0 bases, with 11 bases remaining between them. This CDR3 reads CASSYDGSTNEKLFF. In DNA, the CDR3 is TGTGCCAGCAGTTATGACGGATCAACTAATGAAAAACTGTTTTTT.

This chain uses TRBV7-9 with TRBJ1-1; TRBD1 aligns across 8 bases. The CDR3 length is 14 residues. Germline V gene sequence: CDR1 SEHNR, CDR2 FQNEAQ (reference sequence). V was pared by 8 bases and J by 4 bases, with 9 bases of the junction left unmatched. The CDR3 spells CASRQTGAGTEAFF. Written as DNA, the CDR3 is TGTGCCAGCCGTCAGACAGGGGCCGGCACTGAAGCTTTCTTT.

This clone has more than one count but fewer than ten. V gene TRBV14 combines with J gene TRBJ2-7; 8 bases line up with TRBD1. V shed 4 bases and J 5 bases; nucleotides not matched to a gene: 10. CDR1 and CDR2 (germline): SGHDN, FVKESK. The length of the CDR3 is 15 residues. CDR3 amino acids: CASSLGQGRRNEQYF. The DNA of the CDR3 is TGTGCCAGCAGCCTAGGACAGGGAAGAAGAAACGAGCAGTACTTC.

This chain links TRBV6-4 with TRBJ2-7, with TRBD1 identical over 7 bases. Per the germline V gene, CDR1 is MRHNA and CDR2 is SNTAGT. There are 14 residues in the CDR3. Germline trimming cut 5 bases from V and 0 bases from J; bases unmatched to any gene: 4. The CDR3 DNA is TGTGCCAGCAGTTACCGGGACAGCTCCTACGAGCAGTACTTC. Residues: CASSYRDSSYEQYF.

This clone has just one count. This chain connects TRBV27 to TRBJ2-3; perhaps TRBD2 as D (5 bases). The germline gives CDR1 MNHEY, CDR2 SMNVEV (reference sequence). V was shortened by 3 bases and J by 2 bases, with 21 bases between the two germline ends. The CDR3 spans 18 residues. The CDR3 reads CASSFLTPSGLITDTQYF. The DNA of the CDR3 is TGTGCCAGCAGTTTCCTAACCCCCAGCGGACTCATCACAGATACGCAGTATTTT.

The chain carries TRBV19 and TRBJ2-1, with 8 bases identical to TRBD1. The V and J ends lost 10 bases and 7 bases, in that order; junction bases with no gene match: 6. The germline CDR1 and CDR2 sequences are LNHDA and SQIVND (reference sequence). The CDR3 loop spans 12 amino acids. The CDR3 sequence: CATRQGANEQFF. The CDR3 DNA reads as TGTGCCACTCGCCAGGGGGCGAATGAGCAGTTCTTC.